The 14 T cell receptor beta chains in this list originate from one sample, sequenced in a study of T cell responses to AZD1222 COVID-19 vaccine. Clones were sequenced by immunoSEQ multiplex PCR, and TCRdb holds only the in-frame ones, with some missing. The sample has about 96,000 clones, 80% to 90% seen once. The material sequenced was peripheral blood, taken on day 0 of AZD1222 vaccination. The receptor set was obtained from an adult in good health.

This clone showed up just a few times. The chain carries TRBV7-9 and TRBJ1-1; the match to TRBD1 covers 7 bases. Trimming cost V 1 base and J 0 bases; bases outside gene matches: 5. The V gene's germline CDR1 is SEHNR and CDR2 FQNEAQ (reference sequence). The length of the CDR3 is 16 residues. CDR3 region: CASSLGLDRLNTEAFF. As DNA, the CDR3 is TGTGCCAGCAGCTTAGGCTTGGACAGGCTGAACACTGAAGCTTTCTTT. Supplemented by reference TRBV7-9 and TRBJ1-1, the full variable domain reads DTGVSQNPRHKITKRGQNVTFRCDPISEHNRLYWYRQTLGQGPEFLTYFQNEAQLEKSRLLSDRFSAERPKGSFSTLEIQRTEQGDSAMYLCASSLGLDRLNTEAFFGQGTRLTVV.

The chain carries TRBV6-6 and TRBJ2-1; D perhaps matches TRBD1 (6 bases). Germline values: CDR1 MNHNY, CDR2 SVGAGI (reference sequence). This CDR3 is 17 amino acids long. V dropped 5 bases and J dropped 3 bases, with 20 bases sitting between them. CDR3 amino acids: CASSRVNRDKDYNEQFF. As DNA, the CDR3 is TGTGCCAGCAGTCGGGTTAACAGGGATAAGGACTACAATGAGCAGTTCTTC.

The chain has TRBV18 and TRBJ2-3; D is uncertain. Germline V gene lookup returns CDR1 KGHSH and CDR2 LQKENI. V was cut by 2 bases and J by 1 base, with 7 bases left in between. The CDR3 consists of 14 residues. The DNA for the CDR3 is TGTGCCAGCTCACCAAGGCCTCGCACAGATACGCAGTATTTT. Translated: CASSPRPRTDTQYF.

V is TRBV7-9 and J is TRBJ1-2; TRBD1 matches at 10 bases. The germline gives CDR1 SEHNR, CDR2 FQNEAQ (reference sequence). V gave up 7 bases and J gave up 2 bases; unmatched junction bases: 7. CDR3 length equals 15 residues. The DNA for the CDR3 is TGTGCCAGCAACCCCGGGACAGGGGAAAACTATGGCTACACCTTC. The encoded protein is CASNPGTGENYGYTF.

This clone has only one observation. This rearrangement joins TRBV6-2 or TRBV6-3 to TRBJ2-7, with D possibly being TRBD2 (5 bases). CDR3 length equals 11 residues. Trimming shortened V by 5 bases and J by 6 bases, and 8 bases separated the two germline ends. Germline CDR1 MNHEY, CDR2 SVGEGT. The CDR3 sequence: CASSRGSEQYF. CDR3 sequence (DNA): TGTGCCAGCAGTCGAGGGTCCGAGCAGTACTTC.

The rearrangement joins TRBV10-3 to TRBJ2-7, with 9 positions matching TRBD2. Germline assignment: CDR1 ENHRY and CDR2 SYGVKD. This CDR3 spans 15 amino acids. V shed 2 bases, J shed 2 bases, and the junction held 4 bases outside the gene matches. The CDR3 bases are TGTGCCATCAGTGAGGTGACTAGCGGAACCTACGAGCAGTACTTC. Its protein is CAISEVTSGTYEQYF.

The chain has TRBV21-1 and TRBJ2-1; the tabulated D call, TRBD2, remains unverified against the DNA. TRBV21-1 is recorded as a pseudogene. This CDR3 is built from 15 residues. In DNA form, the CDR3 reads TGTGCCAGCAGCTATCCCCCCGGGGACTACAATGAGCAGTTCTTC. It yields the protein CASSYPPGDYNEQFF.

This chain connects TRBV20-1 to TRBJ1-1; D not certain. Trimming shortened V by 3 bases and J by 9 bases, and 8 bases separated the two germline ends. Germline V gene data show CDR1 as DFQATT and CDR2 as SNEGSKA (reference sequence). The CDR3 extends over 10 amino acids. CDR3 coding DNA: TGCAGTGCTAGTCTCTTGAAAGCTTTCTTT. It codes for CSASLLKAFF.

This clone was detected once. V is TRBV15 and J is TRBJ2-4; the D gene is possibly TRBD2 (6 bases). CDR3 size: 16 residues. With 5 bases removed from V and 0 bases from J, the gap between germline ends came to 14 bases. The germline V gene encodes CDR1 LNHNV and CDR2 YYDKDF (reference sequence). The CDR3 reads CATSRGTILAKNIQYF. Written as DNA, the CDR3 is TGTGCCACCAGCCGCGGGACCATACTAGCCAAAAACATTCAGTACTTC.

V is TRBV5-5 and J is TRBJ2-7; D is ambiguous. The CDR3 has 13 residues. With 4 bases removed from V and 3 bases from J, the gap between germline ends came to 11 bases. Germline V lookup: CDR1 SGHKS, CDR2 YYEKEE (reference sequence). Here the CDR3 reads CASSESIHYEQYF. In nucleotides, the CDR3 is TGTGCCAGCAGCGAGAGCATTCACTACGAGCAGTACTTC.

This clone was recorded only once. V gene TRBV6-4 combines with J gene TRBJ1-5, with D hard to call. CDR1 and CDR2 from the germline V gene are MRHNA and SNTAGT. Trimming pared 0 bases from V and 7 bases from J, leaving 16 bases between. This CDR3 region has 16 residues. Here the CDR3 reads CASSDSQGRGSQPQHF. The CDR3 region has the DNA TGTGCCAGCAGTGACTCCCAAGGACGAGGGAGCCAGCCCCAGCATTTT.

A single count supports this clone. The rearrangement joins TRBV5-8 to TRBJ1-5, with 9 bases fitting TRBD1. This CDR3 spans 16 amino acids. Germline lookup yields CDR1 SGHTS and CDR2 YDEGEE. Losses at the gene ends were 4 bases for V and 2 bases for J; bases not matched to a gene: 7. The CDR3 region has the DNA TGTGCCAGCAGCCCGGACAGGACAGGGGGCAATCAGCCCCAGCATTTT. Translation gives CASSPDRTGGNQPQHF.

This clone has just one count. The chain employs TRBV12-3 or TRBV12-4 and TRBJ1-6; D is undetermined. Trimming removed 3 bases at V and 8 bases at J, with 5 bases between. This CDR3 comprises 12 residues. The CDR3 loop reads CASSLWDSPLHF. In DNA, the CDR3 is TGTGCCAGCAGTTTGTGGGATTCACCCCTCCACTTT.

The chain has TRBV5-8 and TRBJ1-4; D gene uncertain. V was shortened by 0 bases and J by 5 bases, with 17 bases between the two germline ends. This CDR3 has 17 amino acids. Germline assignment: CDR1 SGHTS and CDR2 YDEGEE. The CDR3 nucleotides read TGTGCCAGCAGCTTGGCCTATCACGGCAGTACCAATGAAAAACTGTTTTTT. Encoded protein: CASSLAYHGSTNEKLFF.